A single sample is the source of the 19 T cell receptor beta chains below, sequenced in a study of T cells in Graves' hyperthyroidism and ophthalmopathy. The investigators amplified TCR beta CDR3 regions from RNA transcripts. The HTBI primer set drove a first-round RT-PCR of the TCR CDR3. TCRdb ran MiXCR on the multiplex PCR reads and lists one entry per CDR3 protein. The data show approximately 520,000 distinct CDR3 sequences, approximately 25% seen once. Sequencing used blood. These receptors were obtained from a woman aged 25-40 years with Graves' ophthalmopathy.

This clonotype occurred many times. The chain couples TRBV4-2 to TRBJ1-1, with 7 bases matching TRBD1. This CDR3 spans 15 amino acids. Germline loops: CDR1 LGHNA, CDR2 YNFKEQ. V lost 2 bases to trimming and J lost 3 bases; unmatched junction nucleotides: 6. CDR3 sequence: CASSQTGVQDTEAFF. As DNA, the CDR3 is TGTGCCAGCAGCCAAACAGGGGTTCAGGACACTGAAGCTTTCTTT.

Ten or more counts support this clonotype. The J gene is TRBJ2-7, the V gene TRBV28; no clear D gene. Trimming left V 6 bases short and J 3 bases short, with 12 bases between. This CDR3 has 13 amino acids. Germline V gene sequence: CDR1 MDHEN, CDR2 SYDVKM. The DNA of the CDR3 is TGTGCCAGCAGCAGGAGATACTTCTACGAGCAGTACTTC. Translating it yields CASSRRYFYEQYF.

This clonotype appeared many times. The V and J genes are TRBV29-1 and TRBJ1-1; D is perhaps TRBD1 (5 bases). This CDR3 is 14 amino acids long. CDR1 and CDR2 (germline): SQVTM, ANQGSEA. Trimming removed 7 bases at V and 1 base at J, with 16 bases between. CDR3 sequence (DNA): TGCAGCGCCTTACCCGGGACGGCGAACACTGAAGCTTTCTTT. As protein: CSALPGTANTEAFF.

This clonotype was observed a handful of times. The chain recombines TRBV6-1 with TRBJ1-5; no clear D. Trimming left V 3 bases short and J 0 bases short, with 6 bases between. The V gene's germline CDR1 is MNHNS and CDR2 SASEGT. The CDR3 has 14 residues. CDR3 amino acids: CASSEGISNQPQHF. The CDR3 bases are TGTGCCAGCAGTGAGGGAATTAGCAATCAGCCCCAGCATTTT.

This chain joins TRBV29-1 and TRBJ1-5, with D unresolved. Germline CDR1 reads SQVTM; CDR2 reads ANQGSEA. V lost 0 bases and J lost 4, with 7 bases in between. The CDR3 runs 13 residues. The CDR3 loop is CSVEDTVNQPQHF. The CDR3 bases are TGCAGCGTTGAAGACACCGTTAATCAGCCCCAGCATTTT.

J is TRBJ2-5 and V is TRBV20-1; D not resolved. Trimming shortened V by 4 bases and J by 4 bases, and 7 bases separated the two germline ends. Germline V gene sequence: CDR1 DFQATT, CDR2 SNEGSKA (reference sequence). The CDR3 covers 11 residues. CDR3 amino acids: CSATDGETQYF. CDR3 DNA: TGCAGTGCTACGGACGGAGAGACCCAGTACTTC.

The chain recombines TRBV12-3 or TRBV12-4 with TRBJ1-5; 7 bases fit TRBD1. CDR3 length equals 14 residues. V lost 5 bases and J lost 5; bases outside the gene matches: 6. The CDR3 nucleotides read TGTGCCAGCAGTCCTCGGGACAGAGATCAGCCCCAGCATTTT. Translated, it gives CASSPRDRDQPQHF.

This clonotype was observed at least ten times. V and J are TRBV7-2 and TRBJ1-5; TRBD1 might be the D (5 bases). Germline loops: CDR1 SGHTA, CDR2 FQGNSA. Deletions cut 6 bases from V and 5 bases from J, with 8 bases between. The length of the CDR3 is 12 residues. The CDR3 coding sequence is TGTGCCAGCAGGAAAGGGGATCAGCCCCAGCATTTT. Encoded protein: CASRKGDQPQHF. Full variable domain (outside the CDR3, taken from reference TRBV7-2 and TRBJ1-5): GAGVSQSPSNKVTEKGKDVELRCDPISGHTALYWYRQSLGQGLEFLIYFQGNSAPDKSGLPSDRFSAERTGGSVSTLTIQRTQQEDSAVYLCASRKGDQPQHFGDGTRLSIL.

This clonotype was recorded at least ten times. CDR3 protein: CAARGARGSYEQYF. CDR3 in DNA: TGTGCCGCCCGTGGGGCAAGGGGATCCTACGAGCAGTACTTC. The V and J genes are TRBV30 and TRBJ2-7, with D tentatively TRBD1 (5 bases). The CDR3 totals 14 residues. Trimming removed 8 bases at V and 1 base at J, with 18 bases between. Germline CDR1 and CDR2: GTSNPN and SVGIG (reference sequence). Combining the CDR3 with reference TRBV30 and TRBJ2-7 gives the whole variable domain SQTIHQWPATLVQPVGSPLSLECTVEGTSNPNLYWYRQAAGRGLQLLFYSVGIGQISSEVPQNLSASRPQDRQFILSSKKLLLSDSGFYLCAARGARGSYEQYFGPGTRLTVT.

To note about this clonotype: Lacking the conserved final phenylalanine or tryptophan, this CDR3 likely reflects a read error. V usage is TRBV5-1 and J usage is TRBJ2-5; TRBD2 might be the D (6 bases). Germline V gene data show CDR1 as SGHRS and CDR2 as YFSETQ. V was shortened by 4 bases and J by 4 bases, with 14 bases between the two germline ends. This CDR3 is 14 amino acids long. In DNA, the CDR3 is TGCGCCAGCAGCCCCCCCGCGGGGCCAGAGACCCAGTACCTC. This sequence encodes CASSPPAGPETQYL.

Turning to this clonotype: A much bigger clone sits one base away, suggesting this may be a read error. J is TRBJ2-5 and V is TRBV25-1; unclear D gene. Germline V gene lookup returns CDR1 MGHDK and CDR2 SYGVNS. The CDR3 extends over 14 amino acids. The CDR3 reads CASSELRAQETKYF. The CDR3 DNA reads as TGTGCCAGCAGTGAATTAAGGGCCCAAGAGACCAAGTACTTC. Full variable domain (outside the CDR3, taken from reference TRBV25-1 and TRBJ2-5): EADIYQTPRYLVIGTGKKITLECSQTMGHDKMYWYQQDPGMELHLIHYSYGVNSTEKGDLSSESTVSRIRTEHFPLTLESARPSHTSQYLCASSELRAQETKYFGPGTRLLVL.

In its sample, this clonotype was seen many times. The V call is TRBV6-2 or TRBV6-3, the J call TRBJ2-7; 10 nucleotides match TRBD2. The CDR3 has 14 amino acids. V lost 6 bases and J lost 9; bases outside the gene matches: 11. Germline loops: CDR1 MNHEY, CDR2 SVGEGT. The CDR3 nucleotides are TGTGCCAGCAGAACCGGGACTAGCGAAGAAAGGCAGTACTTC. Encoded protein: CASRTGTSEERQYF.

The J gene is TRBJ1-5, the V gene TRBV12-3 or TRBV12-4, with D uncertain. The ends were cut back, 5 bases at V and 2 bases at J, with 13 bases in the middle. The CDR3 consists of 15 residues. Here the CDR3 DNA reads TGTGCCAGCAGTAAAAACGGCCAGGGCAATCAGCCCCAGCATTTT. This translates into CASSKNGQGNQPQHF.

There are a few counts of this clonotype. This rearrangement joins TRBV18 to TRBJ2-2, with 9 bases identical to TRBD1. Germline values: CDR1 KGHSH, CDR2 LQKENI. The CDR3 is 15 amino acids. Unmatched junction bases numbered 4, after V lost 4 bases and J lost 4 bases. DNA of the CDR3: TGTGCCAGCTCACTAAAGACAGGGGGCACCGGGGAGCTGTTTTTT. It codes for CASSLKTGGTGELFF.

CDR3 bases: TGTGCCAGCAGCTTACCTCCATTATTCACCGGGGAGCTGTTTTTT. Translating it yields CASSLPPLFTGELFF. J is TRBJ2-2 and V is TRBV7-2; D is uncertain. CDR3 size: 15 residues. Trimming shortened V by 2 bases and J by 4 bases, and 11 bases separated the two germline ends. Per germline, CDR1 SGHTA and CDR2 FQGNSA.

This clonotype was observed a handful of times. The V gene is TRBV20-1, the J gene TRBJ2-5; D remains ambiguous. Germline V gene sequence: CDR1 DFQATT, CDR2 SNEGSKA (reference sequence). This CDR3 region has 12 residues. The germline V and J ends were trimmed by 3 bases and 3 bases, with 8 bases remaining between them. Written as DNA, the CDR3 is TGCAGTGCTAGGCCCCCAGAAGAGACCCAGTACTTC. Translation gives CSARPPEETQYF.

This clonotype showed up many times. This chain uses TRBV7-9 with TRBJ1-5; D unclear. Germline values: CDR1 SEHNR, CDR2 FQNEAQ (reference sequence). V lost 3 bases and J lost 4, with 13 bases in between. This CDR3 region has 15 residues. The CDR3 coding sequence is TGTGCCAGCAGCTTGGGTGTTAGAGAAAATCAGCCCCAGCATTTT. Translated, it gives CASSLGVRENQPQHF.

This clonotype was seen ten or more times. This chain uses TRBV5-6 with TRBJ1-2; 8 bases line up with TRBD1. The length of the CDR3 is 14 residues. Germline V gene lookup returns CDR1 SGHDT and CDR2 YYEEEE. The V gene end was trimmed by 4 bases and the J gene end by 4 bases; junction bases not matched to a gene: 6. In nucleotides, the CDR3 is TGTGCCAGCAGCCCGACAGGGGACGGCTATGGCTACACCTTC. Protein product: CASSPTGDGYGYTF.

This clonotype was detected ten times or more. V usage is TRBV27 and J usage is TRBJ2-7; D possibly corresponds to TRBD2 (6 bases). The CDR3 consists of 14 residues. V was shortened by 6 bases and J by 6 bases, with 18 bases between the two germline ends. Germline CDR1 and CDR2: MNHEY and SMNVEV (reference sequence). The CDR3 DNA reads as TGTGCCAGCAGACGCCGGGACCTGGGAGGCGAGCAGTACTTC. As protein: CASRRRDLGGEQYF.